The present T cell receptor beta chain was sequenced within a study of T cell repertoires in cytomegalovirus infection. Study in general: Selected CMV epitopes included recently identified HLA-C-restricted ones as well as well-studied HLA-B-restricted ones.

TCRdb re-called the reads with MiXCR, one entry per CDR3 protein. Of about 85,000 distinct CDR3 sequences detected, approximately 45% appear once; the ten largest clones hold over 90%. V was trimmed by 5 bases and J by 5 bases, leaving 21 bases between them. The CDR3 has 17 amino acids. CDR1 is MDHEN and CDR2 is SYDVKM in the germline V gene. This clonotype occurred a few times. Its antigen is as yet unknown. Material: CD8+ T cells from cultured PBMCs, obtained from culture after CMV antigen stimulation. This receptor was obtained from a human donor in good health (CMV status not recorded). Some clones in this sample may be carry-over from other donors' samples. The chain uses TRBV28 and TRBJ1-4, with D unresolved. The CDR3 is CASSLVARTEENEKLFF. CDR3 DNA sequence: TGTGCCAGCAGTCTGGTGGCGCGGACGGAGGAAAATGAAAAACTGTTTTTT.